A single sample is the source of the 30 T cell receptor beta chains below, sequenced in a study of PD-1 blockade in classical Hodgkin lymphoma. Assay: immunoSEQ multiplex PCR; the TCRdb copy retains only in-frame clones and omits some. Here the sample spans about 49,000 clones, 90% being singletons. Time point defined: cycle 4 day 1 (C4D1), after about 6 weeks of nivolumab. Every patient was affected by relapse after autologous stem cell transplantation, while exposure to brentuximab vedotin was not uniform. The sample consisted of peripheral blood mononuclear cells (PBMCs), taken before the fourth cycle of nivolumab. The receptor source for this set is a human donor with classical Hodgkin lymphoma.

V and J are TRBV5-1 and TRBJ2-1; 10 bases align to TRBD2. V gave up 0 bases and J gave up 4 bases; unmatched junction bases: 4. The CDR3 is 16 residues long. Germline CDR1 is SGHRS and CDR2 is YFSETQ. The CDR3: CASSLGTSGVYNEQFF. Written as DNA, the CDR3 is TGCGCCAGCAGCTTGGGTACTAGCGGGGTTTACAATGAGCAGTTCTTC.

V is TRBV29-1 and J is TRBJ2-3, with 11 bases that match TRBD2. The CDR3 covers 15 residues. Germline V CDR1 and CDR2: SQVTM, ANQGSEA. The trim removed 6 bases at V and 7 bases at J, leaving 12 bases unmatched. The CDR3 loop is CSVDPTSGKGYTQYF. CDR3 coding DNA: TGCAGCGTCGACCCGACTAGCGGGAAGGGATATACGCAGTATTTT.

This clone was counted a few times. The chain carries TRBV13 and TRBJ2-3; 10 bases align to TRBD2. Germline V lookup: CDR1 PRHDT, CDR2 FYEKMQ (reference sequence). The CDR3 extends over 17 amino acids. The V gene end was trimmed by 4 bases and the J gene end by 3 bases; junction bases not matched to a gene: 10. The CDR3 is CASSSGLATPQTDTQYF. CDR3 bases: TGTGCCAGCAGCTCGGGACTAGCGACGCCACAAACAGATACGCAGTATTTT.

The rearrangement joins TRBV6-1 to TRBJ2-1, with D perhaps TRBD1 (6 bases). With 6 bases removed from V and 1 base from J, the gap between germline ends came to 13 bases. From germline, CDR1 is MNHNS and CDR2 SASEGT. This CDR3 comprises 15 residues. The DNA for the CDR3 is TGTGCCAGCAGAAACAGGGTTTATTCCTACAATGAGCAGTTCTTC. Its translation: CASRNRVYSYNEQFF.

To note about this clone: Other nucleotide sequences in the sample specify the same CDR3. The rearrangement uses TRBV11-2 and TRBJ2-7, with TRBD2 as a possible D gene (5 bases). Per germline, CDR1 SGHAT and CDR2 FQNNGV. The CDR3 totals 14 residues. With 3 bases removed from V and 0 bases from J, the gap between germline ends came to 9 bases. The CDR3 DNA reads TGTGCCAGCAGCTTCAGCGGTAGCTCCTACGAGCAGTACTTC. Its translation is CASSFSGSSYEQYF.

This chain joins TRBV7-8 and TRBJ2-2; 8 bases align to TRBD1. The CDR3 has 17 amino acids. The V gene's germline CDR1 is SGHVS and CDR2 FQNEAQ. Unmatched junction bases numbered 13, after V lost 5 bases and J lost 5 bases. In nucleotides, the CDR3 is TGTGCCAGCAGCCCCGGGACAGGAACGCCAAATACCGGGGAGCTGTTTTTT. As protein: CASSPGTGTPNTGELFF.

V gene TRBV7-9 combines with J gene TRBJ2-7; 7 bases agree with TRBD1. V shed 5 bases, J shed 3 bases, and the junction held 7 bases outside the gene matches. The CDR3 loop spans 14 amino acids. CDR1 is SEHNR and CDR2 is FQNEAQ in the germline V gene (reference sequence). CDR3 nucleotide sequence: TGTGCCAGCAGCCAACCGGGACAGCACTACGAGCAGTACTTC. Its protein is CASSQPGQHYEQYF.

CDR3 in amino acids: CASILDNEQFF. The DNA for the CDR3 is TGTGCCAGCATTCTGGACAATGAGCAGTTCTTC. The chain links TRBV28 to TRBJ2-1; no reliable D call. CDR1 MDHEN and CDR2 SYDVKM come from the germline V gene. The V end was cut by 7 bases, the J end by 5 bases, with 6 bases between. The CDR3 sequence is 11 residues long.

This clone turned up a few times. The chain is built from TRBV12-5 and TRBJ2-5, with TRBD1 matching over 9 bases. J lost 2 bases, V lost 4 bases, and 11 bases had no gene match. The CDR3 is made up of 17 amino acids. The germline CDR1 and CDR2 sequences are LGHNT and FRNRAP. This CDR3 reads CASGSRDRERAQETQYF. DNA of the CDR3: TGTGCTAGTGGTTCCCGGGACAGGGAAAGGGCTCAAGAGACCCAGTACTTC.

The rearrangement uses TRBV28 and TRBJ1-2; the D is unclear. This CDR3 has 10 amino acids. V dropped 8 bases and J dropped 4 bases, with 5 bases sitting between them. The germline V gene has CDR1 MDHEN and CDR2 SYDVKM. The CDR3, as DNA: TGTGCCAGCGCAACCTATGGCTACACCTTC. This translates into CASATYGYTF.

The chain couples TRBV4-1 to TRBJ2-1; D is uncertain. CDR3 length: 14 amino acids. The V gene lost 2 bases and the J gene lost 7 bases, with 12 bases spanning the gap. In germline, CDR1 is MGHRA, CDR2 YSYEKL. For the CDR3, the DNA is TGCGCCAGCAGCCAACCCAGCGTAGTTAATGAGCAGTTCTTC. As protein: CASSQPSVVNEQFF.

V is TRBV11-3 and J is TRBJ2-5, with D perhaps matching TRBD2 (7 bases). Germline V CDR1 and CDR2: SGHNT, YENEEA. The CDR3 is made up of 14 amino acids. Trimming stripped 4 bases from V and 4 bases from J, with 13 bases between. The CDR3 here is CASSSLRGRETQYF. The CDR3 DNA reads as TGTGCCAGCAGCTCACTGCGGGGGCGAGAGACCCAGTACTTC.

The chain combines TRBV7-9 with TRBJ2-7; D might be TRBD1 (5 bases). V was pared by 3 bases and J by 3 bases, with 12 bases between. Germline lookup yields CDR1 SEHNR and CDR2 FQNEAQ (reference sequence). The CDR3 has 14 amino acids. The CDR3 nucleotides are TGTGCCAGCAGCTTTGTAGGCAGGGACTACGAGCAGTACTTC. Its translation: CASSFVGRDYEQYF.

The genes are TRBV19 and TRBJ2-2, with TRBD1 as a possible D gene (6 bases). This CDR3 comprises 13 residues. Germline loops: CDR1 LNHDA, CDR2 SQIVND (reference sequence). The V end lost 4 bases, the J end lost 3 bases, and 6 bases lay between the germline ends. As DNA, the CDR3 is TGTGCCAGTAGTAGGACAGACACCGGGGAGCTGTTTTTT. Encoded protein: CASSRTDTGELFF.

This chain uses TRBV27 with TRBJ2-7; 11 bases are a match to TRBD2. J was trimmed by 3 bases and V by 0 bases; bases with no gene match: 4. This CDR3 has 16 amino acids. CDR1 and CDR2 from the germline V gene are MNHEY and SMNVEV (reference sequence). CDR3 DNA: TGTGCCAGCAGTTTATCCTCGGGACTAGCGGACTACGAGCAGTACTTC. As protein: CASSLSSGLADYEQYF.

This chain joins TRBV7-3 and TRBJ2-5; the D is unclear. The J call may not be correct, given that the DNA end is closer to TRBJ2-7. Germline CDR1 and CDR2: SGHTA and FQGTGA. The CDR3 totals 13 residues. The CDR3 bases are TGTGCCAGCAGCTTTGAACCTGTCGACGAGCAGTACTTC. Protein: CASSFEPVDEQYF.

The V gene is TRBV28, the J gene TRBJ2-4, with D possibly matching TRBD1 (6 bases). The CDR3 is 16 residues long. CDR1 MDHEN and CDR2 SYDVKM come from the germline V gene. Trimming stripped 3 bases from V and 1 base from J, with 13 bases between. Here the CDR3 reads CASSFQGKAAKNIQYF. CDR3 in DNA: TGTGCCAGCAGTTTCCAGGGGAAAGCGGCCAAAAACATTCAGTACTTC.

The chain combines TRBV5-6 with TRBJ2-7; D not certain. This CDR3 has 11 amino acids. Germline V lookup: CDR1 SGHDT, CDR2 YYEEEE. The V and J ends lost 4 bases and 4 bases respectively, with 6 bases between them. The CDR3 loop reads CASSIEYEQYF. The CDR3 DNA reads TGTGCCAGCAGCATAGAGTACGAGCAGTACTTC.

The chain has TRBV27 and TRBJ2-7; the D is unclear. The V and J ends lost 5 bases and 2 bases respectively, with 4 bases between them. The CDR3 totals 11 residues. CDR1 and CDR2 (germline): MNHEY, SMNVEV (reference sequence). This CDR3 reads CASSNAYEQYF. The CDR3 DNA sequence: TGTGCCAGCAGTAATGCCTACGAGCAGTACTTC.

In DNA form, the CDR3 reads TGTGCCAGCAGTGAAAGGGACCGAGCGGGAGCGCCCACAGATACGCAGTATTTT. This encodes CASSERDRAGAPTDTQYF. The rearrangement links TRBV6-1 to TRBJ2-3; 8 nucleotides match TRBD2. Germline-derived CDR1 and CDR2 are MNHNS and SASEGT. V shed 2 bases, J shed 2 bases, and the junction held 12 bases outside the gene matches. This CDR3 has 18 residues.

This chain uses TRBV18 with TRBJ1-2; D gene unclear. With 2 bases removed from V and 0 bases from J, the gap between germline ends came to 10 bases. CDR3 length equals 15 residues. Germline V CDR1 and CDR2: KGHSH, LQKENI. The DNA of the CDR3 is TGTGCCAGCTCACCAGTGGGGTCTGCTAACTATGGCTACACCTTC. Protein product: CASSPVGSANYGYTF.

The chain joins TRBV7-9 to TRBJ1-1; 7 bases map to TRBD1. CDR1 and CDR2 (germline): SEHNR, FQNEAQ (reference sequence). This CDR3 region has 15 residues. V gave up 3 bases and J gave up 0 bases; unmatched junction bases: 4. CDR3 sequence reads: CASSLGQTMNTEAFF. CDR3 DNA: TGTGCCAGCAGCTTGGGACAGACAATGAACACTGAAGCTTTCTTT.

The chain recombines TRBV30 with TRBJ2-4, with D tentatively TRBD1 or TRBD2 (5 bases each). There are 11 residues in the CDR3. The germline gives CDR1 GTSNPN, CDR2 SVGIG (reference sequence). The V end was cut by 1 base, the J end by 9 bases, with 7 bases between. The CDR3 coding sequence is TGTGCCTGGAGTGGAGGGGCCATTCAGTACTTC. This sequence encodes CAWSGGAIQYF.

CDR3 sequence: CASVRTGGDTGELFF. In DNA form, the CDR3 reads TGTGCCAGCGTTCGGACAGGGGGCGACACCGGGGAGCTGTTTTTT. The chain combines TRBV2 with TRBJ2-2; TRBD1 aligns across 11 bases. The trim removed 8 bases at V and 3 bases at J, leaving 5 bases unmatched. This CDR3 is 15 amino acids long. Germline lookup yields CDR1 SNHLY and CDR2 FYNNEI.

The V call is TRBV4-1, the J call TRBJ2-7; TRBD2 matches at 9 bases. The CDR3 has 16 residues. CDR1 is MGHRA and CDR2 is YSYEKL in the germline V gene. V shed 1 base, J shed 2 bases, and the junction held 6 bases outside the gene matches. The CDR3: CASSQVTGTSPYEQYF. CDR3 in DNA: TGCGCCAGCAGCCAAGTGACCGGGACTAGCCCCTACGAGCAGTACTTC.

This clone was seen only once. V is TRBV5-4 and J is TRBJ1-3; 7 bases agree with TRBD1. Germline V gene data show CDR1 as SGHNT and CDR2 as YYREEE (reference sequence). V was clipped by 5 bases and J by 7 bases; unmatched bases: 6. The length of the CDR3 is 13 residues. CDR3 in amino acids: CASRSTGSNTIYF. DNA for the CDR3: TGTGCCAGCAGATCGACAGGGTCCAACACCATATATTTT.

The chain has TRBV6-6 and TRBJ1-6; no clear D gene. The CDR3 length is 12 residues. Germline CDR1 reads MNHNY; CDR2 reads SVGAGI (reference sequence). Trimming cost V 7 bases and J 7 bases, with 8 bases left between them. The CDR3 DNA is TGTGCCAGCACGGGCGGCAATTCACCCCTCCACTTT. It is translated as CASTGGNSPLHF.

The chain has TRBV6-5 and TRBJ1-3; D call uncertain. There are 12 residues in the CDR3. Germline CDR1 MNHEY, CDR2 SVGAGI. The ends were cut back, 8 bases at V and 1 base at J, with 6 bases in the middle. CDR3: CASGNSGNTIYF. Here the CDR3 DNA reads TGTGCCAGCGGGAATTCTGGAAACACCATATATTTT.

The rearrangement uses TRBV28 and TRBJ2-1; 7 positions agree with TRBD2. The germline gives CDR1 MDHEN, CDR2 SYDVKM. The V and J ends lost 6 bases and 8 bases, in that order; junction bases with no gene match: 7. The CDR3 runs 13 residues. CDR3 amino acids: CASRGGSGYEQFF. As DNA, the CDR3 is TGTGCCAGCAGAGGCGGGAGTGGCTATGAGCAGTTCTTC.

The chain carries TRBV7-3 and TRBJ2-2; 7 bases map to TRBD1. CDR3 length: 14 residues. The trim removed 9 bases at V and 0 bases at J, leaving 4 bases unmatched. The V gene's germline CDR1 is SGHTA and CDR2 FQGTGA. Here the CDR3 DNA reads TGTGCCAGTTCGGACAGGACGAACACCGGGGAGCTGTTTTTT. Its protein is CASSDRTNTGELFF. Full variable domain (rest looked up from reference TRBV7-3 and TRBJ2-2): GAGVSQTPSNKVTEKGKYVELRCDPISGHTALYWYRQSLGQGPEFLIYFQGTGAADDSGLPNDRFFAVRPEGSVSTLKIQRTERGDSAVYLCASSDRTNTGELFFGEGSRLTVL.